This is a list of T cell receptor beta chains from one sample in a study of post-analysis software for immune sequencing data. TCRdb called the PCR reads again in MiXCR, with one record for every CDR3 protein. The sample comprises hundreds of thousands of distinct CDR3 sequences, over 45% of which are singletons, and about 11% rests with the top ten. The sample was blood. The receptors shown here come from a girl aged 2 to 9 with multiple sclerosis. Both conserved end residues are part of each CDR3. The D gene is left open where the match is weak. Some rows mark clone size as missing; the rest say once, few, many or name a class of expanded clone.

TRBV29-1	NA	TRBJ2-1	TRBD1	TGCAGCATGGGACAGGGACCCTACAATGAGCAGTTCTTC	CSMGQGPYNEQFF
TRBV5-4	NA	TRBJ2-7	NA	TGTGCCAGCAGCGACCCGGGACTTCCTGAAAAAGAAGTCTACGAGCAGTACTTC	CASSDPGLPEKEVYEQYF
TRBV27	NA	TRBJ2-3	NA	TGTGCCAGCAAGATAGGGGGTTACACAGATACGCAGTATTTT	CASKIGGYTDTQYF
TRBV12-3/TRBV12-4	NA	TRBJ1-1	NA	TGTGCCAGCAGACCACCAACAGGGTCTGAAGCTTTCTTT	CASRPPTGSEAFF
TRBV5-1	NA	TRBJ2-1	TRBD2	TGCGCCGGCAGCTTGGTTAGCGGGAGTAACAATGAGCAGTTCTTC	CAGSLVSGSNNEQFF
TRBV12-3/TRBV12-4	few	TRBJ1-2	NA	TGTGCCAGCAGACCCCACCGGGACAATGGCTACACCTTC	CASRPHRDNGYTF
TRBV7-9	NA	TRBJ2-1	TRBD1	TGTGCCAGCAGCATGCCCGGGACAGGCGGCGAGCAGTTCTTC	CASSMPGTGGEQFF
TRBV4-2	NA	TRBJ2-7	NA	TGTGCCAGCAGCCCTCTATCTTCCTACGAGCAGTACTTC	CASSPLSSYEQYF
TRBV20-1	NA	TRBJ1-1	NA	TGCAGTGCTAGGGGGGGGGTGGGCTCAGTAAAAGCTTTCTTT	CSARGGVGSVKAFF
TRBV4-2	few	TRBJ1-2	TRBD1	TGTGCCAGCAGCCAAGATGGGCGACAGGGGTATGGCTACACCTTC	CASSQDGRQGYGYTF
TRBV6-1	NA	TRBJ2-7	NA	TGTGCCACCAATTTCCCAACCTACGAGCAGTACTTC	CATNFPTYEQYF
TRBV28	few	TRBJ2-3	TRBD2	TGTGCCAGCAGCCCATACCCAACTAGCGGATACACAGATACGCAGTATTTT	CASSPYPTSGYTDTQYF
TRBV4-1	NA	TRBJ1-1	NA	TGCGCCAGCAGCCAAGGGGCAGGTCGTCACGCTTTCTTT	CASSQGAGRHAFF
TRBV20-1	NA	TRBJ2-3	TRBD1	TGCAGTGCTAGAAAAGGGGGCGGCGGCACAGATACGCAGTATTTT	CSARKGGGGTDTQYF
TRBV20-1	NA	TRBJ2-5	NA	TGCAGTGCTGAGAGCCGAGGGGCCGGTTTAGAGACCCAGTACTTC	CSAESRGAGLETQYF
TRBV10-3	NA	TRBJ2-7	TRBD1	TGTGCCATCAGTGATCACGGGACAGGAGTCTACGAGCAGTACTTC	CAISDHGTGVYEQYF
TRBV27	NA	TRBJ2-3	NA	TGTGCCAGCAGTTTAAAGCCGTTTAGCACAGATACGCAGTATTTT	CASSLKPFSTDTQYF
TRBV5-1	NA	TRBJ1-6	TRBD1	TGCGCCAGCGGCCGGGACAGGGGATGGTCACCCCTCCACTTT	CASGRDRGWSPLHF
TRBV12-3/TRBV12-4	NA	TRBJ1-1	NA	TGTGCCAGCAGTCCAACCTGGGATGAAGCTTTCTTT	CASSPTWDEAFF
TRBV29-1	NA	TRBJ2-1	NA	TGCAGCGTTGGTCCAGGGACGGGTGAGCAGTTCTTC	CSVGPGTGEQFF
TRBV6-1	NA	TRBJ1-2	NA	TGTGCCAGCAGTGAAGGGGGCATAACTGGCTACACCTTC	CASSEGGITGYTF
TRBV3-1	NA	TRBJ2-5	TRBD2	TGTGCCAGCAGCCGAAATAGTGGGAGGGGTCGGACCCAGTACTTC	CASSRNSGRGRTQYF
TRBV29-1	many	TRBJ2-1	TRBD2	TGCAGCGTTGAACTTAGCGGGAACCAGTTCTTC	CSVELSGNQFF
TRBV7-2	NA	TRBJ1-1	NA	TGTGCCAGCAGCACCAATCCGGGCCCCGCGGGAGCTTTCTTT	CASSTNPGPAGAFF
TRBV6-4	NA	TRBJ2-3	TRBD2	TGTGCCAGCAGTGAGGGACTATCTAGCACAGATACGCAGTATTTT	CASSEGLSSTDTQYF
TRBV11-2	NA	TRBJ2-1	NA	TGTGCCAGCAGCGCCCCACTTTACAATGAGCAGTTCTTC	CASSAPLYNEQFF
TRBV7-9	NA	TRBJ2-7	NA	TGTGCCAGCAGCCGGACTCACTACGAGCAGTACTTC	CASSRTHYEQYF
TRBV12-3/TRBV12-4	NA	TRBJ1-1	NA	TGTGCCAGCACCTTAACAGGATTTAACACTGAAGCTTTCTTT	CASTLTGFNTEAFF
TRBV10-3	few	TRBJ2-5	NA	TGTGCCATCAGTGGAGAGCGGCTCCAGACCCAGTACTTC	CAISGERLQTQYF
TRBV28	few	TRBJ2-4	TRBD1	TGTGCCAGCAGCTTGACCGGGACAGGGGCCAAAAACATTCAGTACTTC	CASSLTGTGAKNIQYF
TRBV7-2	few	TRBJ1-4	TRBD1	TGTGCCAGCAGCAGGGACAGGCGAGATGAAAAACTGTTTTTT	CASSRDRRDEKLFF
TRBV12-3/TRBV12-4	few	TRBJ2-1	TRBD2	TGTGCCAGCAGTTTTATCGGATCGGCGGGAGCTGGGAACAGTGAGCAGTTCTTC	CASSFIGSAGAGNSEQFF
TRBV29-1	NA	TRBJ2-1	TRBD2	TGCAGCGTTGAAGGGAGTCTAGCGGGAGCTAGGAGCTCCTACAATGAGCAGTTCTTC	CSVEGSLAGARSSYNEQFF
TRBV7-9	NA	TRBJ2-1	NA	TGTGCCAGCACCCCAGGGGGGAGCTCCTACAATGAGCAGTTCTTC	CASTPGGSSYNEQFF
TRBV20-1	NA	TRBJ2-5	TRBD2	TGCAGTGCTTACCCTAGCGGGGGGGCCTTCGTAGAGACCCAGTACTTC	CSAYPSGGAFVETQYF
TRBV11-2	NA	TRBJ2-7	TRBD1	TGTGCCAGCAGCGCTTTGACAGGGAGCTCCTACGAGCAGTACTTC	CASSALTGSSYEQYF
TRBV7-2	few	TRBJ1-5	NA	TGTGCCAGCAGCCGACAGCATAGCAATCAGCCCCAGCATTTT	CASSRQHSNQPQHF
TRBV6-1	NA	TRBJ2-3	NA	TGTGCCAGCAGTGGACAGGCTGAAGATACGCAGTATTTT	CASSGQAEDTQYF
TRBV20-1	NA	TRBJ2-1	TRBD1	TGCAGTGCTGGGGCAGGGGGCGGAGCGGGCAACAATGAGCAGTTCTTC	CSAGAGGGAGNNEQFF
TRBV5-1	NA	TRBJ2-1	TRBD2	TGCGCCAGCAGCCTCTTTAGCGGGAGGGCCTCCTACAATGAGCAGTTCTTC	CASSLFSGRASYNEQFF
TRBV5-1	NA	TRBJ2-5	TRBD1	TGCGCCAGCAGACCGGGACAGGGAGGAGGGACCCAGTACTTC	CASRPGQGGGTQYF
TRBV7-9	NA	TRBJ1-2	TRBD1	TGTGCCAGCAGTTCAGATGGACAGGGTCTAAGCTATGGCTACACCTTC	CASSSDGQGLSYGYTF
TRBV10-3	few	TRBJ2-1	TRBD2	TGTGCCATCAGTCCAGCTAGCGGGAATGAGCAGTTCTTC	CAISPASGNEQFF
TRBV7-2	few	TRBJ2-5	TRBD1	TGTGCCAGCAGCCCTCCCGGGACAGGTTTGGTACAGTACTTC	CASSPPGTGLVQYF
TRBV10-1	NA	TRBJ2-7	TRBD2	TGCGCCAGCAGTGAGTCGGGACTAGGGTCCTACGAGCAGTACTTC	CASSESGLGSYEQYF
TRBV6-4	NA	TRBJ2-2	TRBD1	TGTGCCAGCGCAACACAGGGGGCCGGGAGCACCGGGGAGCTGTTTTTT	CASATQGAGSTGELFF
TRBV20-1	few	TRBJ2-1	TRBD2	TGCAGCCCTCTTCCCGGGGGGGCTCAAAATGAGCAGTTCTTC	CSPLPGGAQNEQFF
TRBV5-5	few	TRBJ1-5	NA	TGTGCCAGCAGACCGGGACACCTCTCAGATCAGCCCCAGCATTTT	CASRPGHLSDQPQHF
TRBV20-1	NA	TRBJ2-7	TRBD1	TGCAGTGCTAGACAGTGGGACAGCACCTACGAGCAGTACTTC	CSARQWDSTYEQYF
TRBV11-3	NA	TRBJ2-1	TRBD2	TGTGCCAGCAGTTCAGGAAGCGGGGGGAATTACAATGAGCAGTTCTTC	CASSSGSGGNYNEQFF
TRBV2	NA	TRBJ2-7	TRBD1	TGTGCCAGCATTAGGACAGGGGGCTACGAGCAGTACTTC	CASIRTGGYEQYF